These T cell receptor beta chains were read from a single sample in a study of blood T cell repertoires in COVID-19. Clones were sequenced by immunoSEQ multiplex PCR, and TCRdb holds only the in-frame ones, with some missing. The table includes a few hundred thousand clones, about 88% detected once. The sequencing input was peripheral blood. These receptors came from a woman aged 25-40 years with COVID-19, enrolled during active disease. The CDR3 runs from the conserved cysteine through the conserved F or W. Fields, in order: J gene, clone size, D gene, V gene, CDR3 DNA, CDR3 protein. A D gene is named only where the DNA matches it firmly. A clone size is listed for some rows: how often the clone was seen (once, few, many), or a class if it is expanded.

TRBJ2-7	-	-	TRBV11-2	TGTGCCAGCAGCTCCCGAGCTCTCGGACAAACCTACGAGCAGTACTTC	CASSSRALGQTYEQYF
TRBJ2-7	once	-	TRBV3-1/TRBV3-2	TGTGCCAGCAGCTCGGGAAGGGGACACGGATCTTACGAGCAGTACTTC	CASSSGRGHGSYEQYF
TRBJ2-7	-	-	TRBV12-3/TRBV12-4	TGTGCCAGCAGTTTCACTTCCTACGAGCAGTACTTC	CASSFTSYEQYF
TRBJ2-3	-	TRBD2	TRBV7-9	TGTGCCAGCAGCCTCCTCGGGACTAGCGGCACAGATACGCAGTATTTT	CASSLLGTSGTDTQYF
TRBJ2-1	few	-	TRBV6-6	TGTGCCAGCAGTCGAGAGGGGGGGAGGGCCTACAATGAGCAGTTCTTC	CASSREGGRAYNEQFF
TRBJ2-3	-	TRBD1	TRBV10-3	TGTGCCATCAGCCGGGACAGGGGTCGGACAGATACGCAGTATTTT	CAISRDRGRTDTQYF
TRBJ2-3	-	TRBD2	TRBV27	TGTGCCAGCAGTTCCGGAACGGGAGGAGGTGATACGCAGTATTTT	CASSSGTGGGDTQYF
TRBJ1-3	-	-	TRBV9	TGTGCCAGCAGCTCCGGACAGTCCTCTGGAAACACCATATATTTT	CASSSGQSSGNTIYF
TRBJ2-2	-	TRBD1	TRBV7-9	TGTGCCAGCAGCCACGACAGGGTCGTCCTCACCGGGGAGCTGTTTTTT	CASSHDRVVLTGELFF
TRBJ2-5	once	-	TRBV20-1	TGCAGTGCTAGAGGAGAAGAGACCCAGTACTTC	CSARGEETQYF
TRBJ1-4	-	TRBD1	TRBV5-1	TGCGCCAGCAGCCAGGGACAGGGTTATGAAAAACTGTTTTTT	CASSQGQGYEKLFF
TRBJ1-4	-	TRBD1	TRBV7-6	TGTGCCAGCAGCCGTACCGGGACAGGGATAGAAAAACTGTTTTTT	CASSRTGTGIEKLFF
TRBJ2-7	-	-	TRBV11-2	TGTGCCAGCAGCTTAGCCCCAGGGTTTGACGAGCAGTACTTC	CASSLAPGFDEQYF
TRBJ2-1	-	TRBD2	TRBV5-1	TGCGCCAGCAGCTTGGTTGGCGGGGGGTTTTACAATGAGCAGTTCTTC	CASSLVGGGFYNEQFF
TRBJ2-7	few	TRBD2	TRBV6-1	TGTGCCAGCAGTGAAGCCCGGACTAGCGGGAGAGGCGAGCAGTACTTC	CASSEARTSGRGEQYF
TRBJ2-2	-	TRBD1	TRBV4-3	TGCGCCAGCAGCTGGACAGGGGGCACCGGGGAGCTGTTTTTT	CASSWTGGTGELFF